This paragraph reports one T cell receptor (beta chain). Its antigen is still unknown. Expressed TCRB transcripts were sequenced because the isolated RNA had all been reverse transcribed beforehand. TCRdb's table, derived via immunoSEQ multiplex PCR, lists solely in-frame clones and lacks some. The sample has 65,000 to 85,000 clones, roughly 50% seen once. This specimen belongs to a study of beta chain features in type 1 diabetes. Study-wide background: Examination covered fewer than 110 million sorted cells spanning all samples.

Findings of the study overall: People with Type 1 diabetes carried modestly yet significantly shorter TCRB CDR3s in all four CD4+ subsets. Cells with high TCR expression could be over-represented when cDNA is sequenced.

The CDR3 contains 16 residues. The germline V gene encodes CDR1 SGHRS and CDR2 YFSETQ. The trim removed 1 base at V and 4 bases at J, leaving 9 bases unmatched. The specimen was central memory CD4+ T cells from blood. The chain has TRBV5-1 and TRBJ2-5, with TRBD2 matching over 8 bases. The sequence derives from a man aged 25-45 years with type 1 diabetes. CDR3 DNA sequence: TGCGCCAGCAGCTTGACTAGCGGTGAAAAGACAGAGACCCAGTACTTC. It specifies CASSLTSGEKTETQYF.